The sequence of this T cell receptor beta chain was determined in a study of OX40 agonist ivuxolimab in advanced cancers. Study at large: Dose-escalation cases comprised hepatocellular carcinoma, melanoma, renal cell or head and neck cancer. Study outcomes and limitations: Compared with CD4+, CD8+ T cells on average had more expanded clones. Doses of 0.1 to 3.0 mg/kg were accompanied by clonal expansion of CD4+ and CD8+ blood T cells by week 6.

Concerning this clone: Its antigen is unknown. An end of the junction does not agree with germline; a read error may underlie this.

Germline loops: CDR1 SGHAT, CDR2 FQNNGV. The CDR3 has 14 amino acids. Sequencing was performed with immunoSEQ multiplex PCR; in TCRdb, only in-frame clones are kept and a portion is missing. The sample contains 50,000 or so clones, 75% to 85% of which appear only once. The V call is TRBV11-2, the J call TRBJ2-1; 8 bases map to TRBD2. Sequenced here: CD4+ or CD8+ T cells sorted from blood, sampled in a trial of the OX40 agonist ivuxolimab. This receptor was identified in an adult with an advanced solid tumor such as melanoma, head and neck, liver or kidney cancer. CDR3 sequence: CASSGTRFLDEQLF. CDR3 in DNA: TGTGCCAGCAGCGGGACTAGGTTTCTCGATGAGCAGCTCTTC.